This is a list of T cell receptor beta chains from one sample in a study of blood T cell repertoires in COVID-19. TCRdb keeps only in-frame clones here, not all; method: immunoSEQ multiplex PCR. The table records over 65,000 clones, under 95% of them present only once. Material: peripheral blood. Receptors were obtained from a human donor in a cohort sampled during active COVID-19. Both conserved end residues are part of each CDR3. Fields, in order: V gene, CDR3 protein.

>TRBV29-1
CSVVQGGFGANVLTF
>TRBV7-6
CASSLVHNSPLHF
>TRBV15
CATSRETGGELFF
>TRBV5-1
CASSPAQIAGEQFF
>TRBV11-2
CASSPGLDYNEQFF
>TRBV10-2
CASSETGTSLETQYF
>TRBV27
CASSLTGVGPKETQYF
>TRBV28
CASSFQGQGNF
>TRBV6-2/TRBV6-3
CASSYLGVGNEQFF
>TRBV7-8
CASSATSGRSSAYEQYF
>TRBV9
CASSVGSSEPYEQYF
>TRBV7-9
CASSAGLAGGETQYF
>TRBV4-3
CASSQDSRRSLYEQYF
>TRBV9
CASSARDRGYEQYF
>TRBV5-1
CASSLLTSGRYLTGELFF
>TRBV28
CASRPPNGRGRTQYF
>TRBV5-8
CASSLVRQSLNTGELFF
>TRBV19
CASSRVGHEQYF
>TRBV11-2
CASSLVAGANTEAFF
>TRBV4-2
CASSQDLGLAAKNIQYF
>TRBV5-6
CASSTTVNTEAFF
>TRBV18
CASSPSWREVGSEQYF
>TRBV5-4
CASSRGSSYNSPLHF
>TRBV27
CASSLSGYSNQPQHF
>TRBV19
CASSSPGLAGGTLYNEQFF
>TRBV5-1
CASSLEQGGDTEAFF